The present T cell receptor (beta chain) was sequenced within a study of OX40 agonist ivuxolimab in advanced cancers. Study-level background: Earlier anti-PD-1, anti-PD-L1 or anti-CTLA-4 therapy was permitted; less than 50% had received some.

Study results and limitations: Average numbers of expanded clones were greater in CD8+ T cells than in CD4+. Near-lowest levels of clonal expansion characterized partial responders at 0.1-3.0 mg/kg.

The protocol was immunoSEQ multiplex PCR, while the TCRdb copy is restricted to in-frame clones and leaves out a portion. The table lists tens of thousands of clones, about 88% of them singletons, with 5.5% to 8% in the top ten. This clone was counted a single time. Its target is not known. CDR1 and CDR2 from the germline V gene are MDHEN and SYDVKM. The CDR3 runs 14 residues. Trimming pared 3 bases from V and 2 bases from J, leaving 11 bases between. The sequence came from an adult with an advanced solid tumor such as melanoma, head and neck, liver or kidney cancer. The genes are TRBV28 and TRBJ2-7; tentative D call: TRBD1 (6 bases). The material was CD4+ or CD8+ T cells sorted from blood, obtained in a trial of the OX40 agonist ivuxolimab. CDR3 sequence reads: CASSFVQGTYEQYF. DNA for the CDR3: TGTGCCAGCAGTTTTGTTCAGGGGACCTACGAGCAGTACTTC.